The T cell receptor (beta chain) described here comes from a study of T cell responses to AZD1222 COVID-19 vaccine. This clone was recorded many times. This table comes from immunoSEQ multiplex PCR, and its TCRdb copy is limited to in-frame clones, with some not included. This repertoire shows under 95,000 clones, 80% to 90% found once; its top ten account for 16%. The starting material was peripheral blood, obtained on day 0 of AZD1222 vaccination. This TCR came from an adult in good health.

The CDR3 DNA sequence: TGTGCCAGCTCCGGGACAGGGGCCCTCAATCAGCCCCAGCATTTT. Its translation is CASSGTGALNQPQHF. V is TRBV28 and J is TRBJ1-5; 10 nucleotides line up with TRBD1. Germline assignment: CDR1 MDHEN and CDR2 SYDVKM. This CDR3 is 15 amino acids long. J lost 3 bases, V lost 8 bases, and 7 bases had no gene match.